This TCR beta chain was recorded in a study of graft-versus-host responses after intestinal transplantation. As for the study in general: In this cohort, recipients had multivisceral, liver-intestinal, or isolated intestinal transplants. The study gave all recipients anti-thymocyte globulin induction, then tacrolimus and steroids for approximately 3 years. Study results and limitations: In recipient marrow, GvH clones were found, and some appeared first in ileum or blood. Researchers found peak circulating GvH clone levels linked to early post-transplant HvG declines.

Here immunoSEQ multiplex PCR was the method, and the copy in TCRdb shows in-frame clones only, minus some. The repertoire holds approximately 90,000 clones, with about 88% as singletons. The CDR3 sequence is 15 residues long. Germline lookup yields CDR1 SNHLY and CDR2 FYNNEI. V trimming: 9 bases; J trimming: 1 base; junction bases outside the gene matches: 9. With regard to this clone: What it recognizes is unknown.

The TCR was taken from a human donor who was the organ donor for an intestinal transplant. V and J are TRBV2 and TRBJ1-2, with 9 bases lining up with TRBD1. The sample consisted of unstimulated CD4+ T cells sorted from spleen or lymph node cells, taken before transplant. The CDR3 coding sequence is TGTGCCAGGCAAACAGGGGGCTGGTATAACTATGGCTACACCTTC. Translation gives CARQTGGWYNYGYTF.